This paragraph covers one T cell receptor beta chain sequence. The antigen it binds to is not known. No much larger clonotype is one base removed from it; base qualities were not supplied. This sample is drawn from a study (dated by TCRdb to between 2021 and 2024). Study-wide findings and limitations: Further investigation, including longitudinal sampling and assessment of a control group, is stated by the authors to be required.

There are 15 amino acids in the CDR3, from cysteine to phenylalanine inclusive. The kept DNA is CDR3 alone, 45 bases in frame from the first base. The V end gives up 2 bases and the J end 7 bases, leaving 4 bases in the junction not matched to a gene. Taken from the germline V gene (reference sequence), the CDR1 and CDR2 loops are MNHEY and SMNVEV. Survey-level sequencing on the immunoSEQ platform was used to profile the TCR beta chain repertoires. On the authors' methods: Repertoire diversity was quantified as the inverse Simpson index, and CDR3 amino acid length spectratypes and V-J pairing frequencies were compared. Clonotypes specific to SARS-CoV-2, CMV, influenza A and EBV were annotated by matching TCR beta CDR3 sequences against VDJdb. The immuneACCESS repertoire file appears here via TCRdb, limited to in-frame rearrangements. These files lack a portion of the clones; in checked studies, under half of the deficit traces to unresolved V genes, and the cause of the others is not known. V, J and clone size are taken as reported in that table, and D and trimming were inferred from the DNA itself. Counted in this sample were 68,000 or so clones; around 93% of them appeared once. Roughly 4.2% of the sample comes from the top ten.

PBMCs were isolated from peripheral blood, and TCR beta sequencing was performed on genomic DNA from unsorted PBMCs. The sequence was collected from a man between 35 and 55 years old with rheumatoid arthritis. The sample comprised PBMCs. Recombination joined TRBV27 with TRBJ1-3, with 11 junctional bases fitting TRBD1. At the DNA level, the sequence is TGTGCCAGCAGTTTAGGCCGGGACAGGGGGAACACCATATATTTT. Its protein is CASSLGRDRGNTIYF.